The next 9 T cell receptor beta chains were all read from a single sample in a study of shared clonotypes between healthy human individuals. Naive-designated CD8 cells lacked CD45RO, were positively enriched for CCR7, and omitted terminally differentiated effector memory CD45RA+ cells. Profiling relied on immunoSEQ multiplex PCR, and the TCRdb table lists in-frame clones only, not all of them. This table holds around 2,000,000 clones, roughly 95% found once. The sequencing sample was made of naive CD8+ T cells sorted from blood. The receptors were sampled from a young man in good health.

This rearrangement joins TRBV4-3 to TRBJ1-2; D is uncertain. Germline loops: CDR1 LGHNA, CDR2 YSLEER. Trimming took 8 bases from V and 1 from J, leaving 14 bases between them. The CDR3 has 14 amino acids. In DNA, the CDR3 is TGCGCCAGCTCATACAGTCCAGATAACTATGGCTACACCTTC. Its translation: CASSYSPDNYGYTF.

V usage is TRBV6-6 and J usage is TRBJ2-1, with D perhaps TRBD1 (7 bases). Trimming shortened V by 1 base and J by 2 bases, and 12 bases separated the two germline ends. Germline V gene lookup returns CDR1 MNHNY and CDR2 SVGAGI (reference sequence). This CDR3 contains 16 residues. The chain's CDR3 is CASSYLAGQTYNEQFF. Written as DNA, the CDR3 is TGTGCCAGCAGTTACTTGGCGGGACAGACCTACAATGAGCAGTTCTTC.

The chain joins TRBV7-6 to TRBJ2-3, with D perhaps TRBD1 (5 bases). Trimming left V 2 bases short and J 4 bases short, with 7 bases between. Germline V gives CDR1 SGHVS, CDR2 FNYEAQ. This CDR3 comprises 13 residues. The CDR3 coding sequence is TGTGCCAGCAGCTTACAGGGCCCAGATACGCAGTATTTT. Encoded protein: CASSLQGPDTQYF.

The chain couples TRBV27 to TRBJ2-7; D perhaps matches TRBD1 (6 bases). Germline V gene lookup returns CDR1 MNHEY and CDR2 SMNVEV (reference sequence). The CDR3 has 14 residues. The germline V and J ends were trimmed by 2 bases and 4 bases, with 12 bases remaining between them. CDR3: CASSLPGETYEQYF. In DNA, the CDR3 is TGTGCCAGCAGTTTACCAGGGGAGACATACGAGCAGTACTTC.

The chain combines TRBV2 with TRBJ1-5; unclear D gene. CDR1 SNHLY and CDR2 FYNNEI come from the germline V gene. Trimming pared 5 bases from V and 0 bases from J, leaving 11 bases between. CDR3 length: 15 residues. Here the CDR3 reads CASSTDILSNQPQHF. DNA of the CDR3: TGTGCCAGCAGTACCGACATACTTAGCAATCAGCCCCAGCATTTT. Full variable domain (rest looked up from reference TRBV2 and TRBJ1-5): EPEVTQTPSHQVTQMGQEVILRCVPISNHLYFYWYRQILGQKVEFLVSFYNNEISEKSEIFDDQFSVERPDGSNFTLKIRSTKLEDSAMYFCASSTDILSNQPQHFGDGTRLSIL.

The rearrangement uses TRBV27 and TRBJ2-2; D remains ambiguous. The CDR3 has 13 residues. Trimming stripped 5 bases from V and 7 bases from J, with 11 bases between. Germline CDR1 and CDR2: MNHEY and SMNVEV (reference sequence). This CDR3 reads CASSNLGVGELFF. For the CDR3, the DNA is TGTGCCAGCAGTAACCTGGGCGTCGGGGAGCTGTTTTTT.

The chain carries TRBV28 and TRBJ2-7; TRBD1 is a possible D gene (6 bases). Looked up from germline, CDR1 is MDHEN and CDR2 is SYDVKM. V dropped 2 bases and J dropped 3 bases, with 8 bases sitting between them. There are 13 residues in the CDR3. The CDR3 DNA reads as TGTGCCAGCAGTTTAGAGGGGGACTACGAGCAGTACTTC. It codes for CASSLEGDYEQYF.

V usage is TRBV5-1 and J usage is TRBJ1-1; 8 nucleotides line up with TRBD1. This CDR3 has 17 amino acids. The V segment lost 0 bases and the J segment 1 base; nucleotides outside the gene matches: 8. In germline, CDR1 is SGHRS, CDR2 YFSETQ. CDR3 amino acids: CASSLGTGSWRNTEAFF. The DNA for the CDR3 is TGCGCCAGCAGCTTGGGGACAGGGTCCTGGCGGAACACTGAAGCTTTCTTT.

The chain has TRBV7-6 and TRBJ2-5; 11 bases are shared with TRBD2. V lost 4 bases, J lost 2 bases, and 9 bases stayed unmatched. The CDR3 has 17 residues. The germline V gene has CDR1 SGHVS and CDR2 FNYEAQ. CDR3 amino acids: CASSSWRTSGLQETQYF. Here the CDR3 DNA reads TGTGCCAGCAGCTCCTGGAGGACTAGCGGGCTACAAGAGACCCAGTACTTC.